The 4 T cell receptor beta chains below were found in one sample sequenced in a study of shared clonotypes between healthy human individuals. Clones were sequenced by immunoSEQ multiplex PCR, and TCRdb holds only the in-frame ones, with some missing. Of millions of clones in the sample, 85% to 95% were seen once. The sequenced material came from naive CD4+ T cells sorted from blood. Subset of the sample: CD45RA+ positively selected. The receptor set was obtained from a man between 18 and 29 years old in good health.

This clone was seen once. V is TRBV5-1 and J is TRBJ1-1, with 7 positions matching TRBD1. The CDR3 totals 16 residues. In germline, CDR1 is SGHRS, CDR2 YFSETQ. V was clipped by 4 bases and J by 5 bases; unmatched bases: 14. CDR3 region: CASSPGQVGGKTEAFF. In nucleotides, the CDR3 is TGCGCCAGCAGCCCCGGACAGGTCGGGGGAAAGACTGAAGCTTTCTTT.

The CDR3 coding sequence is TGTGCCAGCAGCTTGGGCCTAGCGGGGGCCCGTTACAATGAGCAGTTCTTC. It yields the protein CASSLGLAGARYNEQFF. The chain employs TRBV5-4 and TRBJ2-1, with 10 bases lining up with TRBD2. CDR1 is SGHNT and CDR2 is YYREEE in the germline V gene (reference sequence). This CDR3 comprises 17 residues. Trimming removed 0 bases from V and 4 bases from J; junction bases left unmatched: 7.

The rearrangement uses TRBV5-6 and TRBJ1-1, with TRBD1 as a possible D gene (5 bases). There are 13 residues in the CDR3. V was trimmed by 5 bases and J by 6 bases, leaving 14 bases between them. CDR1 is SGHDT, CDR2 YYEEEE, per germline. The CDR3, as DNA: TGTGCCAGCAGTCGGGGGACCCCCCCTGAAGCTTTCTTT. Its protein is CASSRGTPPEAFF.

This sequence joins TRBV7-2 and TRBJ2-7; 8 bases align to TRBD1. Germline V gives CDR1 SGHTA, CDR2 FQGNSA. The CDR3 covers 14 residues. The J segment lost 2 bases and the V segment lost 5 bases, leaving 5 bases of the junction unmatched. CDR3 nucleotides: TGTGCCAGCAGCGGGGTACAGGGGGCCTACGAGCAGTACTTC. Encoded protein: CASSGVQGAYEQYF.